This T cell receptor beta chain was identified during a study of regulatory T cells in long-lasting Graves disease. Indicated time point: persistent/refractory GD, antithyroid drugs over 5 years with positive TRAb. After RNA was extracted from PBMCs, the TCR library was made from it. Patients with Graves' disease were diagnosed by American Thyroid Association guidelines. The TCR beta library used iRepertoire HTBI primers with Arm-PCR amplification of CDR3. Each CDR3 protein is one row after TCRdb ran MiXCR on the multiplex PCR reads. The table records over 450,000 distinct CDR3 sequences, 20% to 25% of them present only once. Germline assignment: CDR1 SGHRS and CDR2 YFSETQ. The V gene end was trimmed by 0 bases and the J gene end by 3 bases; junction bases not matched to a gene: 7. The CDR3 loop spans 17 amino acids.

This chain links TRBV5-1 with TRBJ2-1, with 9 bases matching TRBD2. Source: peripheral blood mononuclear cells (PBMCs), taken when the disease was refractory, from a patient treated with antithyroid drugs. The TCR comes from a female donor with Graves disease. CDR3 sequence: CASSLAWASGVYNEQFF. The CDR3, as DNA: TGCGCCAGCAGCTTGGCCTGGGCTAGCGGGGTCTACAATGAGCAGTTCTTC.